One and the same sample provided the 22 T cell receptor beta chains below, sequenced in a study of blood T cells in healthy people across ages. Primers used in a second PCR of roughly 6 to 12 cycles were a sample-barcoded 5' primer and a J-beta primer mix. A single record per CDR3 protein comes from TCRdb applying MiXCR to the 5' RACE reads. The sample has hundreds of thousands of distinct CDR3 sequences; about 30% are singletons. The sequencing sample was made of blood. The receptor source for this set is an elderly woman in good health.

This clonotype occurred a few times. The V gene is TRBV4-2, the J gene TRBJ2-3, with D tentatively TRBD1 or TRBD2 (5 bases each). The CDR3 has 17 residues. V dropped 4 bases and J dropped 3 bases, with 20 bases sitting between them. Looked up from germline, CDR1 is LGHNA and CDR2 is YNFKEQ. CDR3 loop: CASSPKGSGTATDTQYF. The CDR3 nucleotides read TGTGCCAGCAGCCCGAAGGGGTCGGGGACGGCAACAGATACGCAGTATTTT.

A remark on this clonotype: A much more abundant neighbour one base away suggests this may be a read error. V gene TRBV7-2 combines with J gene TRBJ1-6; 11 bases line up with TRBD1. Per germline, CDR1 SGHTA and CDR2 FQGNSA. The length of the CDR3 is 16 residues. CDR3 nucleotides: TGTGCCAGCAGCGAACGGGACAGGGGGTACAATTCACCCCCCCACTTT. It specifies CASSERDRGYNSPPHF.

This clonotype was detected many times. The V and J genes are TRBV7-2 and TRBJ2-3; D perhaps matches TRBD1 (5 bases). This CDR3 contains 14 residues. Trimming shortened V by 0 bases and J by 5 bases, and 9 bases separated the two germline ends. The germline CDR1 and CDR2 sequences are SGHTA and FQGNSA. CDR3 region: CASSLARTRDTQYF. For the CDR3, the DNA is TGTGCCAGCAGCTTAGCCAGGACACGAGATACGCAGTATTTT.

This clonotype was observed a few times. This may stem from a read error, because a much larger clone lies one nucleotide away. The gene calls are TRBV3-1 and TRBJ1-2, with TRBD1 identical over 9 bases. The CDR3 is made up of 15 amino acids. CDR1 LGHDT and CDR2 YNNKEL come from the germline V gene (reference sequence). CDR3 protein: CASSQTWTGDYDYTF. The DNA of the CDR3 is TGTGCCAGCAGCCAAACTTGGACAGGGGACTATGACTACACCTTC.

Details on this clonotype: At one of its ends the junction is not consistent with the germline gene, which may arise from a read error. The chain employs TRBV9 and TRBJ1-4; D not resolved. The CDR3 has 15 amino acids. Germline V gives CDR1 SGDLS, CDR2 YYNGEE. In DNA, the CDR3 is TGTGCCAGCAGCGTAGGCGGGCAGAGTAATGAAAAACGGTTTTTT. It translates to CASSVGGQSNEKRFF. The complete variable domain, with remaining parts taken from reference TRBV9 and TRBJ1-4, reads DSGVTQTPKHLITATGQRVTLRCSPRSGDLSVYWYQQSLDQGLQFLIQYYNGEERAKGNILERFSAQQFPDLHSELNLSSLELGDSALYFCASSVGGQSNEKRFFGSGTQLSVL.

DNA of the CDR3: TGCAGTGCTAGTCAGGGGGTAAACGAGCAGTACTTC. Protein sequence: CSASQGVNEQYF. The rearrangement uses TRBV20-1 and TRBJ2-5; 7 bases are shared with TRBD1. The J call may not be correct, given that the DNA end is closer to TRBJ2-7. The CDR3 is 12 amino acids. Germline assignment: CDR1 DFQATT and CDR2 SNEGSKA (reference sequence).

The sample holds many counts of this clonotype. CDR3 DNA: TGTGCCAGCAGCTCGGCGGGATCCTTAGGTGAGCAGTTCTTC. Translating gives CASSSAGSLGEQFF. The rearrangement links TRBV5-4 to TRBJ2-1, with D perhaps matching TRBD2 (6 bases). Germline loops: CDR1 SGHNT, CDR2 YYREEE (reference sequence). Trimming took off 3 bases at V and 9 bases at J, with 16 bases between the two ends. CDR3 size: 14 residues.

This rearrangement joins TRBV28 to TRBJ1-2, with D maybe TRBD1 (6 bases). CDR3 length equals 12 residues. Germline-derived CDR1 and CDR2 are MDHEN and SYDVKM. The DNA for the CDR3 is TGTGTCATTTCGACAGGACACTATGGCTACACCTTC. It translates to CVISTGHYGYTF.

This clonotype was found many times. The rearrangement links TRBV9 to TRBJ2-1; no reliable D call. The CDR3 is 15 residues long. CDR1 and CDR2 (germline): SGDLS, YYNGEE. V was trimmed by 0 bases and J by 1 base, leaving 8 bases between them. DNA for the CDR3: TGTGCCAGCAGCGTAGAAGGTTTTTCCTACAATGAGCAGTTCTTC. It codes for CASSVEGFSYNEQFF.

In its sample, this clonotype was seen many times. The rearrangement uses TRBV4-2 and TRBJ1-2, with 7 positions matching TRBD1. V lost 0 bases to trimming and J lost 4 bases; unmatched junction nucleotides: 5. CDR1 is LGHNA and CDR2 is YNFKEQ in the germline V gene. CDR3 size: 15 residues. CDR3 in DNA: TGTGCCAGCAGCCAAGATCTAGAGGGGGCCTATGGCTACACCTTC. It encodes CASSQDLEGAYGYTF.

This sequence joins TRBV29-1 and TRBJ2-1, with TRBD2 matching over 11 bases. In germline, CDR1 is SQVTM, CDR2 ANQGSEA. This CDR3 region has 17 residues. V shed 4 bases and J 0 bases; nucleotides not matched to a gene: 8. The CDR3 protein is CSVANSGRGSSYNEQFF. CDR3 nucleotides: TGCAGCGTTGCTAATAGCGGGAGGGGGAGCTCCTACAATGAGCAGTTCTTC.

On this clonotype: A read error may explain this, as a much larger clone is one base away. The rearrangement links TRBV6-6 to TRBJ2-1; D perhaps matches TRBD1 (5 bases). Trimming took off 1 base at V and 0 bases at J, with 7 bases between the two ends. CDR3 length: 15 residues. Looked up from germline, CDR1 is MNHNY and CDR2 is SVGAGI (reference sequence). The CDR3 DNA is TGTGCCAGCAGTTACTGTCAGGGCTCCTACAATGAGCAGTTCTTC. Protein: CASSYCQGSYNEQFF.

This clonotype occurred many times. The chain has TRBV6-2 or TRBV6-3 and TRBJ1-2; unclear D gene. The CDR3 loop spans 12 amino acids. Trimming left V 0 bases short and J 7 bases short, with 6 bases between. Per the germline V gene, CDR1 is MNHEY and CDR2 is SVGEGT. This CDR3 is CASSYSTIGYTF. The DNA of the CDR3 is TGTGCCAGCAGTTACTCGACAATTGGCTACACCTTC.

The gene calls are TRBV7-2 and TRBJ1-5; D uncertain. From germline, CDR1 is SGHTA and CDR2 FQGNSA. V was clipped by 3 bases and J by 3 bases, with 6 bases between them. The CDR3 totals 13 residues. The CDR3 protein is CASSFAPNQPQHF. CDR3 nucleotide sequence: TGTGCCAGCAGCTTCGCCCCCAATCAGCCCCAGCATTTT.

For this clonotype: A read error is possible here, since a much larger clone lies one base away. The CDR3 sequence: CASSRGTGGSDAQYF. Here the CDR3 DNA reads TGTGCCAGCAGCCGGGGGACAGGGGGTTCGGATGCGCAGTATTTT. The gene calls are TRBV6-5 and TRBJ2-3; 11 nucleotides align to TRBD1. The CDR3 is made up of 15 amino acids. V dropped 6 bases and J dropped 10; count of bases not matched to a gene: 12. Germline V gene lookup returns CDR1 MNHEY and CDR2 SVGAGI.

This clonotype came up many times. The chain couples TRBV5-1 to TRBJ2-1; D not certain. Looked up from germline, CDR1 is SGHRS and CDR2 is YFSETQ. The CDR3 has 12 amino acids. V lost 1 base and J lost 5, with 4 bases in between. CDR3 loop: CASSLYDNEQFF. Here the CDR3 DNA reads TGCGCCAGCAGCTTGTATGACAATGAGCAGTTCTTC.

This clonotype was observed many times. V usage is TRBV5-1 and J usage is TRBJ2-4; D ambiguous. The CDR3 sequence is 16 residues long. V lost 3 bases and J lost 0, with 13 bases in between. The germline V gene encodes CDR1 SGHRS and CDR2 YFSETQ. The CDR3, as DNA: TGCGCCAGCAGCTCTGAAGTCACTTTAGCCAAAAACATTCAGTACTTC. Translated: CASSSEVTLAKNIQYF.

The V gene is TRBV6-6, the J gene TRBJ1-5; tentatively, D is TRBD1 (5 bases). V lost 8 bases and J 3 bases, leaving 8 bases between the germline ends. The length of the CDR3 is 12 residues. CDR1 MNHNY and CDR2 SVGAGI come from the germline V gene (reference sequence). The CDR3 DNA is TGTGCCAGCCGACAGAACAATCAGCCCCAGCATTTT. It is translated as CASRQNNQPQHF.

In this sample, this clonotype turned up many times. The CDR3 nucleotides read TGCGCCAGCAGCTTGGCGGGATCCTCGGCCAACGAGCAGTACTTC. Its translation is CASSLAGSSANEQYF. V and J are TRBV5-1 and TRBJ2-7; D is perhaps TRBD2 (5 bases). The CDR3 extends over 15 amino acids. Germline CDR1 is SGHRS and CDR2 is YFSETQ. V lost 0 bases and J lost 5, with 15 bases in between.

The rearrangement joins TRBV3-1 to TRBJ2-5, with D perhaps matching TRBD1 (6 bases). Trimming took off 1 base at V and 5 bases at J, with 17 bases between the two ends. Germline values: CDR1 LGHDT, CDR2 YNNKEL (reference sequence). This CDR3 comprises 16 residues. CDR3 bases: TGTGCCAGCAGCCAAGGGATGGACAGCGCGCCGGAGACCCAGTACTTC. Translated, it gives CASSQGMDSAPETQYF.

This clonotype was observed a few times. V usage is TRBV6-6 and J usage is TRBJ1-1; tentatively, D is TRBD1 (6 bases). Trimming pared 8 bases from V and 0 bases from J, leaving 10 bases between. Germline V CDR1 and CDR2: MNHNY, SVGAGI (reference sequence). The CDR3 extends over 13 amino acids. CDR3 residues: CASEGQMNTEAFF. The CDR3, as DNA: TGTGCCAGCGAAGGACAGATGAACACTGAAGCTTTCTTT.

This clonotype was seen ten or more times. The chain employs TRBV7-9 and TRBJ2-5; 7 bases map to TRBD2. From germline, CDR1 is SEHNR and CDR2 FQNEAQ (reference sequence). V gave up 3 bases and J gave up 4 bases; unmatched junction bases: 2. The CDR3 contains 13 residues. The CDR3 protein is CASSLSGGETQYF. CDR3 coding DNA: TGTGCCAGCAGCTTGTCGGGAGGAGAGACCCAGTACTTC.